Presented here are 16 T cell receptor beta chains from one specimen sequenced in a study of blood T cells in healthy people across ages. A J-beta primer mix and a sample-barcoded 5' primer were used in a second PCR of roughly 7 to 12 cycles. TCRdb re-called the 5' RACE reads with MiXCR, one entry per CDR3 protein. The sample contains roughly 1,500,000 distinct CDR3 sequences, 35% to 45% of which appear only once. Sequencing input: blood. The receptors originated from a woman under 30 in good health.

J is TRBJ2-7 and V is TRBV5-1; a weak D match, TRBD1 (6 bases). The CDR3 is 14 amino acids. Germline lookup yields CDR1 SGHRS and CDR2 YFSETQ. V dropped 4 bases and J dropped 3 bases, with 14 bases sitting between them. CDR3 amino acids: CASSTGQTHYEQYF. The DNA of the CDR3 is TGCGCCAGCAGCACCGGACAGACCCACTACGAGCAGTACTTC.

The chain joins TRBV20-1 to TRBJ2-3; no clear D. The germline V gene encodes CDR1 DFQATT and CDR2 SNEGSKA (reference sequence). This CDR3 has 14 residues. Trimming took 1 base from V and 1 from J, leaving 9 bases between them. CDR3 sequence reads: CSARAGLGTDTQYF. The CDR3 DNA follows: TGCAGTGCTAGAGCCGGGTTGGGCACAGATACGCAGTATTTT.

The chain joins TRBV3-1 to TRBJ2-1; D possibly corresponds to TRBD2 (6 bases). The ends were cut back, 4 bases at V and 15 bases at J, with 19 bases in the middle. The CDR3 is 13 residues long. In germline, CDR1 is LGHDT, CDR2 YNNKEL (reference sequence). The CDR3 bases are TGTGCCAGCAGCCCCCGCGGGGAAGCTGTATGGTTCTTC. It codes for CASSPRGEAVWFF.

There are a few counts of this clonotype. The CDR3 DNA is TGCAGCGTCGCGCCGACTAGCGGAAGCTATTACAATGAGCAGTACTTC. Translation: CSVAPTSGSYYNEQYF. The rearrangement uses TRBV29-1 and TRBJ2-7, with TRBD2 matching over 9 bases. After removal of 6 bases from V and 7 bases from J, the junction contained 19 bases not matched to a gene. Germline V gives CDR1 SQVTM, CDR2 ANQGSEA. This CDR3 region has 16 residues.

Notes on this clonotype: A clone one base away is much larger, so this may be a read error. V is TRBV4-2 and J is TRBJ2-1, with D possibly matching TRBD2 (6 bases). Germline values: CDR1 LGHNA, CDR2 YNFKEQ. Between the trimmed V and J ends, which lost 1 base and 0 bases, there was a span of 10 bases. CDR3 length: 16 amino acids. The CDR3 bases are TGTGCCAGCAGCCAAGCGCCCGGGGGCTCCTACAATGAGCAGTTCTTC. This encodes CASSQAPGGSYNEQFF.

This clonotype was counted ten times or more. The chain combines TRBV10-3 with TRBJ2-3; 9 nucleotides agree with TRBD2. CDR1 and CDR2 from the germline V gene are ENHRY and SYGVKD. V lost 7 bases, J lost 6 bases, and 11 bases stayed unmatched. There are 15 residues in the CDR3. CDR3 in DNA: TGTGCCATCAAGGCGGGGGGGCCTCTATTGGATACGCAGTATTTT. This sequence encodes CAIKAGGPLLDTQYF.

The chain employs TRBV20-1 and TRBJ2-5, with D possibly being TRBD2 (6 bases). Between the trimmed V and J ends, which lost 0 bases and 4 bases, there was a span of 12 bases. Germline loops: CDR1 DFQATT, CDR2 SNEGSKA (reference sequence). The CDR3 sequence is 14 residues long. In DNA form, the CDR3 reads TGCAGTGCTAGAGATCCCCCCGGGGGAGAGACCCAGTACTTC. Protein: CSARDPPGGETQYF.

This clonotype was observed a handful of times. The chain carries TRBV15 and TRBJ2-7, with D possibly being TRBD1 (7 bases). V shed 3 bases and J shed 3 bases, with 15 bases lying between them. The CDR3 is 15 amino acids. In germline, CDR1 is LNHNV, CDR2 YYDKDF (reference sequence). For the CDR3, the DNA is TGTGCCACCAGCAGCGTTGGAGGGGGCGTCTACGAGCAGTACTTC. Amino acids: CATSSVGGGVYEQYF. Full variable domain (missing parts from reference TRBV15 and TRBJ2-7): DAMVIQNPRYQVTQFGKPVTLSCSQTLNHNVMYWYQQKSSQAPKLLFHYYDKDFNNEADTPDNFQSRRPNTSFCFLDIRSPGLGDTAMYLCATSSVGGGVYEQYFGPGTRLTVT.

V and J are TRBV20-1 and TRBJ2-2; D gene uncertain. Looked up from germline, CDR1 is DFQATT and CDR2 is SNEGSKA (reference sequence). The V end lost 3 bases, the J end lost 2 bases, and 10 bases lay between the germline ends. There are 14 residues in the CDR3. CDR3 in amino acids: CSASPQLNTGELFF. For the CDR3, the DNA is TGCAGTGCTAGTCCTCAGCTAAACACCGGGGAGCTGTTTTTT.

Here the CDR3 reads CASTTGWNQPQHF. CDR3 nucleotide sequence: TGTGCCAGCACCACTGGGTGGAATCAGCCCCAGCATTTT. The V and J genes are TRBV28 and TRBJ1-5; unclear D gene. CDR1 is MDHEN, CDR2 SYDVKM, per germline. With 7 bases removed from V and 4 bases from J, the gap between germline ends came to 11 bases. The CDR3 totals 13 residues.

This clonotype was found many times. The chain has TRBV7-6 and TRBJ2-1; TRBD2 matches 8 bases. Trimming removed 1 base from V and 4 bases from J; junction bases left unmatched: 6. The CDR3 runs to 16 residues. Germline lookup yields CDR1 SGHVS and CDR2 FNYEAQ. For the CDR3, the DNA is TGTGCCAGCAGCTTAGTACTAGCGGTTCCGTACAATGAGCAGTTCTTC. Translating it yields CASSLVLAVPYNEQFF.

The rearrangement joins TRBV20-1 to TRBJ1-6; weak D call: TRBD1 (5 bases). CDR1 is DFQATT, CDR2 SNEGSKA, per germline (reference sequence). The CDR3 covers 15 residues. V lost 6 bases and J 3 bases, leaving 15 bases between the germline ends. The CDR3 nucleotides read TGCAGTGCCAATGCTAAGACAGACTATAATTCACCCCTCCACTTT. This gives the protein CSANAKTDYNSPLHF.

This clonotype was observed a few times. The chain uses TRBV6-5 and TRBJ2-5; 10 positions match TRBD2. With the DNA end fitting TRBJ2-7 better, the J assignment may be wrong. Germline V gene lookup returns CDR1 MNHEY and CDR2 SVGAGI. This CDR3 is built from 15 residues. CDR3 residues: CASSSSGTSVYEQYF. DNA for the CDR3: TGTGCCAGCAGTTCCTCCGGGACTAGCGTGTACGAGCAGTACTTC.

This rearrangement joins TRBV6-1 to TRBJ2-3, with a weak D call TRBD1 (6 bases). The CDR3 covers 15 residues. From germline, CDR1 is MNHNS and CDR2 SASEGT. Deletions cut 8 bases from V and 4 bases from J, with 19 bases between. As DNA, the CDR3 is TGTGCCAGCGGGGGCCAACTAGAGTTGGCAGATACGCAGTATTTT. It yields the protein CASGGQLELADTQYF.

CDR3 residues: CSVGRELETQYF. CDR3 nucleotide sequence: TGCAGCGTTGGGAGGGAGCTGGAGACCCAGTACTTC. This sequence joins TRBV29-1 and TRBJ2-5, with a tentative D call TRBD2 (6 bases). V was trimmed by 4 bases and J by 5 bases, leaving 11 bases between them. The CDR3 sequence is 12 residues long. Germline values: CDR1 SQVTM, CDR2 ANQGSEA.

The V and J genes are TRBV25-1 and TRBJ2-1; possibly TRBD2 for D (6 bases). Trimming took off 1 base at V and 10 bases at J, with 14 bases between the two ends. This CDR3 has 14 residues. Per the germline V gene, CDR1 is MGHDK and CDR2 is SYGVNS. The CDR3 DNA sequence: TGTGCCAGCAGTGAATCGGGGCGGGATGAGGAGCAGTTCTTC. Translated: CASSESGRDEEQFF. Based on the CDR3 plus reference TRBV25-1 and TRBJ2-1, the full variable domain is EADIYQTPRYLVIGTGKKITLECSQTMGHDKMYWYQQDPGMELHLIHYSYGVNSTEKGDLSSESTVSRIRTEHFPLTLESARPSHTSQYLCASSESGRDEEQFFGPGTRLTVL.